This TCR beta chain comes out of a study of T cell repertoires in cytomegalovirus infection. Many counts were recorded for this clonotype. TCRdb analysed the reads with MiXCR anew, one entry per CDR3 protein. The table includes about 460,000 distinct CDR3 sequences, around 11% detected once. The germline gives CDR1 SQVTM, CDR2 ANQGSEA. V was shortened by 3 bases and J by 5 bases, with 17 bases between the two germline ends. The CDR3 has 15 amino acids. This clonotype was sampled from a human donor in good health (CMV status not recorded). Some clones in this sample may be carry-over from other donors' samples. The sample was PBMCs. This chain links TRBV29-1 with TRBJ2-1, with unresolved D. The CDR3 DNA follows: TGCAGCGTTGACTCAATCCTTAGACGGAACAATGAGCAGTTCTTC. This sequence encodes CSVDSILRRNNEQFF.